This TCR beta chain was sequenced during a study of T cells after yellow fever vaccination. The wider study: SMART-Seq v4 Ultra Low Input served to prepare low-cell-number fractions. Overall study results and limits: The appearance of a small share of clonotypes in both CD4 and CD8 compartments was observed. Booster samples showed a return of most primary-vaccination clones (roughly 96% CD4, 85% to 90% CD8).

Germline CDR1 SGDLS, CDR2 YYNGEE. This CDR3 is built from 11 residues. With V trimmed by 3 bases and J by 10 bases, 3 bases remained unmatched. Universal primer sites and UMIs were introduced during 5'RACE template-switching synthesis of TCR cDNA. From the 5' RACE reads, TCRdb called clonotypes with MiXCR, one entry per CDR3 protein. The sample holds 300,000 to 350,000 distinct CDR3 sequences; approximately 4.5% are singletons and the top ten take roughly a fifth. Remarks on this clonotype: Its antigen is not identified.

V is TRBV9 and J is TRBJ1-1; 7 nucleotides line up with TRBD1. The source was PBMCs, collected 15 days after the yellow fever booster vaccination. The clonotype comes from a man younger than 35 who received the YFV17D yellow fever vaccine. The CDR3 region has the DNA TGTGCCAGCAGCGGACAGGGTTCAGCTTTCTTT. Translating it yields CASSGQGSAFF.